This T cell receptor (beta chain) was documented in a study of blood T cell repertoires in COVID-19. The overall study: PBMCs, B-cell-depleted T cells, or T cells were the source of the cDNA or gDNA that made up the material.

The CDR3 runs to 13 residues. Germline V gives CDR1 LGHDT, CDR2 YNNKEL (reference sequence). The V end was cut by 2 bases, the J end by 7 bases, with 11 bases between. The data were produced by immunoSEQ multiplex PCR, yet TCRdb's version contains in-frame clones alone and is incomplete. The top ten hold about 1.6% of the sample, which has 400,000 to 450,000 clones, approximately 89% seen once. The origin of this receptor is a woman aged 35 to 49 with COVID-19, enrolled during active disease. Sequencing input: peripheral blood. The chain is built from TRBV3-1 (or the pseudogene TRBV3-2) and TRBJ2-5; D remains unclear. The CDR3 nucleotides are TGTGCCAGCAGCCAACTATCCACGTGGACCCAGTACTTC. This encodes CASSQLSTWTQYF.